This T cell receptor beta chain is from a study of cytomegalovirus exposure and HLA in healthy donors. Overall study context: Both the approximately 130 validation repertoires and the roughly 640 first-cohort repertoires used the same platform, as reported by a later analysis.

TCRdb keeps only in-frame clones here, not all; method: immunoSEQ multiplex PCR. The sample yields 110,000 to 150,000 clones, about 95% seen once. With regard to this clone: The antigen is unknown.

The validation cohort, a group of 130 or so subjects, included the donors and was separate from the roughly 720-subject first cohort. Germline V CDR1 and CDR2: MDHEN, SYDVKM. The V gene end was trimmed by 6 bases and the J gene end by 6 bases; junction bases not matched to a gene: 10. The CDR3 covers 14 residues. Whole-study findings and limits: Altogether, about 160 TCR beta chains were recorded as cytomegalovirus-associated.

The TCR comes from a man aged 18-30 years in good health and CMV-seropositive. The chain carries TRBV28 and TRBJ1-1, with TRBD1 matching over 7 bases. Sequencing was carried out using PBMCs. CDR3 residues: CASRLPTGQPEAFF. The CDR3 coding sequence is TGTGCCAGCAGGTTGCCGACAGGGCAGCCTGAAGCTTTCTTT.